This TCR beta chain was sequenced for a study of blood T cell repertoires in COVID-19. V lost 0 bases, J lost 8 bases, and 10 bases stayed unmatched. Germline V gives CDR1 MNHEY, CDR2 SMNVEV (reference sequence). CDR3 length equals 17 residues. The data were produced by immunoSEQ multiplex PCR, yet TCRdb's version contains in-frame clones alone and is incomplete. The top ten hold 0.88% of the sample, which has 95,000 to 150,000 clones, just over 85% seen once. This clone was observed a handful of times. The chain carries TRBV27 and TRBJ2-1; 10 bases agree with TRBD2. The origin of this receptor is a woman aged 50 to 60 with active or convalescent COVID-19. The sample comprised peripheral blood. CDR3 residues: CASSLSPAGGPSDEQFF. CDR3 coding DNA: TGTGCCAGCAGTTTATCCCCAGCGGGAGGGCCATCCGATGAGCAGTTCTTC.